The T cell receptor (beta chain) under discussion was sequenced for a study of cytomegalovirus exposure and HLA in healthy donors. Overall study findings and caveats: By HLA locus, TCR association rates varied in a later analysis, with DRB1 showing the most and HLA-C the fewest. Specific recognition of CMV antigens was confirmed in vitro for three chains (all CMV-associated).

As for this clone: As yet, its antigen is unknown.

The study ran its PCR with 60 Vbeta and 13 Jbeta primers. Generated by immunoSEQ multiplex PCR, the TCRdb table keeps only in-frame clones and is missing some. The profile covers about 95,000 clones, with around 82% appearing a single time and about 3.7% taken by the ten largest. Trimming pared 4 bases from V and 5 bases from J, leaving 15 bases between. Germline CDR1 is SGHTA and CDR2 is FQGNSA. The CDR3 has 15 amino acids. The source of this sequence is a man younger than 45 in good health and CMV-seropositive. The chain carries TRBV7-2 and TRBJ1-5; D is unresolved. Sequenced sample: PBMCs. DNA for the CDR3: TGTGCCAGCAGCTCCGACGGAAGGGAGGATCAGCCCCAGCATTTT. Its protein is CASSSDGREDQPQHF.